This entry lists 13 T cell receptor beta chains sequenced from one sample in a study of blood T cell repertoires in COVID-19. Libraries were prepared by immunoSEQ multiplex PCR; TCRdb keeps only in-frame clonotypes and omits some of them. The sample shows about 52,000 clones, roughly 87% of them seen only once. Sequenced input: peripheral blood. These receptors were collected from a human donor with active COVID-19. The donor label of this sample is uncertain.

The chain carries TRBV7-3 and TRBJ2-3; 13 bases are shared with TRBD2. CDR3 length equals 17 residues. The germline V gene has CDR1 SGHTA and CDR2 FQGTGA. Unmatched junction bases numbered 4, after V lost 0 bases and J lost 4 bases. CDR3 sequence: CASSLTGLAGRPDTQYF. CDR3 in DNA: TGTGCCAGCAGCTTAACGGGACTAGCGGGGCGGCCAGATACGCAGTATTTT.

The chain recombines TRBV5-1 with TRBJ2-5; 8 bases align to TRBD1. Germline loops: CDR1 SGHRS, CDR2 YFSETQ. Trimming took 4 bases from V and 4 from J; bases not matched to a gene: 6. The CDR3 is 14 amino acids. The CDR3 is CASSPDRVLETQYF. The CDR3, as DNA: TGCGCCAGCAGCCCGGACAGGGTCCTAGAGACCCAGTACTTC.

The chain is built from TRBV11-3 and TRBJ2-7; 8 bases map to TRBD2. The CDR3 sequence is 15 residues long. Germline CDR1 reads SGHNT; CDR2 reads YENEEA. V trimming: 1 base; J trimming: 0 bases; junction bases outside the gene matches: 2. CDR3 in amino acids: CASSLGRGDSYEQYF. The CDR3 DNA is TGTGCCAGCAGCTTAGGGCGGGGGGACTCCTACGAGCAGTACTTC. Full variable domain (outside the CDR3, taken from reference TRBV11-3 and TRBJ2-7): EAGVVQSPRYKIIEKKQPVAFWCNPISGHNTLYWYLQNLGQGPELLIRYENEEAVDDSQLPKDRFSAERLKGVDSTLKIQPAELGDSAVYLCASSLGRGDSYEQYFGPGTRLTVT.

The CDR3 bases are TGTGCCATCAGTGGTTACAGGGCCAACGAGCAGTACTTC. This encodes CAISGYRANEQYF. The chain is built from TRBV10-3 and TRBJ2-7; perhaps TRBD1 as D (6 bases). The CDR3 loop spans 13 amino acids. Germline lookup yields CDR1 ENHRY and CDR2 SYGVKD. Between the trimmed V and J ends, which lost 4 bases and 5 bases, there was a span of 12 bases.

The chain links TRBV7-8 to TRBJ2-2; TRBD2 aligns across 11 bases. V gave up 4 bases and J gave up 2 bases; unmatched junction bases: 12. The CDR3 consists of 19 residues. Germline loops: CDR1 SGHVS, CDR2 FQNEAQ. The CDR3 sequence is CASSSRGVAGGRNTGELFF. In nucleotides, the CDR3 is TGTGCCAGCAGCTCCCGCGGGGTAGCGGGGGGGCGTAACACCGGGGAGCTGTTTTTT.

V is TRBV29-1 and J is TRBJ1-2, with 7 bases matching TRBD1. In germline, CDR1 is SQVTM, CDR2 ANQGSEA. V lost 0 bases, J lost 1 base, and 17 bases stayed unmatched. This CDR3 is built from 19 residues. CDR3: CSVEDWPSGTARNNYGYTF. Here the CDR3 DNA reads TGCAGCGTTGAAGATTGGCCAAGTGGGACAGCGCGAAATAACTATGGCTACACCTTC. Drawing the rest from reference TRBV29-1 and TRBJ1-2, the complete variable domain is SAVISQKPSRDICQRGTSLTIQCQVDSQVTMMFWYRQQPGQSLTLIATANQGSEATYESGFVIDKFPISRPNLTFSTLTVSNMSPEDSSIYLCSVEDWPSGTARNNYGYTFGSGTRLTVV.

J is TRBJ1-1 and V is TRBV7-2; TRBD1 agrees at 7 bases. CDR3 size: 17 residues. Unmatched junction bases numbered 9, after V lost 1 base and J lost 1 base. In germline, CDR1 is SGHTA, CDR2 FQGNSA. CDR3 coding DNA: TGTGCCAGCAGCTTAGGTATTCGGACAGGCTCGAACACTGAAGCTTTCTTT. It codes for CASSLGIRTGSNTEAFF.

This rearrangement joins TRBV19 to TRBJ1-1; TRBD1 aligns across 11 bases. Germline assignment: CDR1 LNHDA and CDR2 SQIVND (reference sequence). V was pared by 3 bases and J by 5 bases, with 11 bases of the junction left unmatched. The CDR3 totals 17 residues. The CDR3 coding sequence is TGTGCCAGTAGTATTGTTGGGCGTGGACAGGGGGCAACTGAAGCTTTCTTT. This encodes CASSIVGRGQGATEAFF.

A single count supports this clone. The chain recombines TRBV12-3 or TRBV12-4 with TRBJ2-7, with TRBD1 as a possible D gene (6 bases). V was pared by 3 bases and J by 7 bases, with 13 bases between. The CDR3 runs 13 residues. CDR3 bases: TGTGCCAGCAGTTTCATGACGACAGGAGAGCAGTACTTC. It translates to CASSFMTTGEQYF.

This chain connects TRBV2 to TRBJ1-2; D not resolved. Trimming cost V 3 bases and J 6 bases, with 14 bases left between them. Per the germline V gene, CDR1 is SNHLY and CDR2 is FYNNEI. The CDR3 extends over 14 amino acids. The chain's CDR3 is CASSEVGGTDGYTF. As DNA, the CDR3 is TGTGCCAGCAGTGAGGTAGGAGGTACTGATGGCTACACCTTC.

V and J are TRBV4-3 and TRBJ2-7; a weak D match, TRBD1 (6 bases). This CDR3 region has 14 residues. CDR1 is LGHNA, CDR2 YSLEER, per germline. The germline V and J ends were trimmed by 3 bases and 4 bases, with 13 bases remaining between them. The CDR3 spells CASSHSDRSYEQYF. The CDR3 bases are TGCGCCAGCAGCCATAGTGACAGGTCGTACGAGCAGTACTTC.

The CDR3 reads CASSATGPPMNTEAFF. In DNA, the CDR3 is TGTGCCAGCAGCGCGACAGGTCCTCCAATGAACACTGAAGCTTTCTTT. V and J are TRBV7-2 and TRBJ1-1, with D possibly TRBD1 on 6 matching bases. V gave up 5 bases and J gave up 0 bases, with 16 bases separating them. Germline CDR1 SGHTA, CDR2 FQGNSA. This CDR3 contains 16 residues.

The chain uses TRBV7-2 and TRBJ1-2; D is possibly TRBD1 (5 bases). Germline CDR1 is SGHTA and CDR2 is FQGNSA. The ends were cut back, 5 bases at V and 2 bases at J, with 12 bases in the middle. The CDR3 length is 14 residues. CDR3 coding DNA: TGTGCCAGCAGCCCGGACACGTACAACTATGGCTACACCTTC. It yields the protein CASSPDTYNYGYTF.